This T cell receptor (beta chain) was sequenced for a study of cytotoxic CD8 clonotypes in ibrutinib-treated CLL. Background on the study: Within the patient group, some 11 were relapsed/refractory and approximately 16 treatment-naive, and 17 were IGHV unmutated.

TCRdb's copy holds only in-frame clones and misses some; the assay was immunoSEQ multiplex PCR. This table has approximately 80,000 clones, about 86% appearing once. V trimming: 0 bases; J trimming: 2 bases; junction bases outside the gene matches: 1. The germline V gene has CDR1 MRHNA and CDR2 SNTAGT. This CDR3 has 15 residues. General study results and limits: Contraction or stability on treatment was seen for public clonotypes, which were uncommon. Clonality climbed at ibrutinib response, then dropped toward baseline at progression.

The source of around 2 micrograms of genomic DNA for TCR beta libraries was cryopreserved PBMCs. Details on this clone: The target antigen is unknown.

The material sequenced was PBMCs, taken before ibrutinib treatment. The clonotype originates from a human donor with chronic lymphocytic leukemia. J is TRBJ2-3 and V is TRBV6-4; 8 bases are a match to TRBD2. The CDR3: CASSDSSGDTDTQYF. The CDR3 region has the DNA TGTGCCAGCAGTGACTCTAGCGGGGACACAGATACGCAGTATTTT.